This is a list of T cell receptor beta chains from one sample in a study of CXCR3-negative and CXCR3-positive naive CD8 T cells. One entry per CDR3 protein, without DNA, is what TCRdb gives after re-calling the 5' RACE reads. Listed are some 41,000 distinct CDR3 sequences; about 11% falls within the top ten. Input material: memory CD8+ T cells from blood. The receptors shown here come from a human donor in good health. Some clones in this sample may be carry-over from other donors' samples. The CDR3 runs from the conserved cysteine through the conserved F or W. Size tells how often a clone was seen (once, few, many) or the class of an expanded clone, and some rows leave it out.

V gene	clone size	J gene	CDR3 protein
TRBV7-9	NA	TRBJ2-7	CASSSPEGGWLEQCF
TRBV6-4	NA	TRBJ2-3	CASSESRDRGSDTQYF
TRBV29-1	NA	TRBJ2-7	CSVVGGGRQGFYEQYF
TRBV7-2	NA	TRBJ2-3	CASSLTGPSTDTQYF
TRBV4-1	large	TRBJ1-2	CASSQVRGDYGYTF
TRBV7-6	NA	TRBJ2-7	CASSPISSGGYEQYF
TRBV29-1	NA	TRBJ2-7	CSVQESYEQYF
TRBV7-9	NA	TRBJ2-3	CASSLAFKTVGSTDTQYF
TRBV20-1	NA	TRBJ2-1	CSADRGGAFPEQFF
TRBV29-1	NA	TRBJ1-2	CSVLAGPNYGYTF
TRBV20-1	NA	TRBJ2-1	CSTLIQSSYNEQFF